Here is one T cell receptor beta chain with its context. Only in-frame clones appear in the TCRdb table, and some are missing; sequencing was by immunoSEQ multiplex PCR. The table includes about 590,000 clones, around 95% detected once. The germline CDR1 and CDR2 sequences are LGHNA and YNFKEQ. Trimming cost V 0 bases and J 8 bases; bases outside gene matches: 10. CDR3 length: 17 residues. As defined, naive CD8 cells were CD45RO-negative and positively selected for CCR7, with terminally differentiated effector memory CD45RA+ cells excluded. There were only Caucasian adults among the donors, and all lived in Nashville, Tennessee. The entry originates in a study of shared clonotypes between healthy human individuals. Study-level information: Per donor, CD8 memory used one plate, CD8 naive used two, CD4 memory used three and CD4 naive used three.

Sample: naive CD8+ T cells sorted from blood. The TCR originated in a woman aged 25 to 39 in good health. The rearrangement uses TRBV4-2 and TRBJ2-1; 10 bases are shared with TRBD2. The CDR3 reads CASSQDFITSGIDEQFF. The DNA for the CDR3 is TGTGCCAGCAGCCAAGATTTTATAACTAGCGGGATCGATGAGCAGTTCTTC.